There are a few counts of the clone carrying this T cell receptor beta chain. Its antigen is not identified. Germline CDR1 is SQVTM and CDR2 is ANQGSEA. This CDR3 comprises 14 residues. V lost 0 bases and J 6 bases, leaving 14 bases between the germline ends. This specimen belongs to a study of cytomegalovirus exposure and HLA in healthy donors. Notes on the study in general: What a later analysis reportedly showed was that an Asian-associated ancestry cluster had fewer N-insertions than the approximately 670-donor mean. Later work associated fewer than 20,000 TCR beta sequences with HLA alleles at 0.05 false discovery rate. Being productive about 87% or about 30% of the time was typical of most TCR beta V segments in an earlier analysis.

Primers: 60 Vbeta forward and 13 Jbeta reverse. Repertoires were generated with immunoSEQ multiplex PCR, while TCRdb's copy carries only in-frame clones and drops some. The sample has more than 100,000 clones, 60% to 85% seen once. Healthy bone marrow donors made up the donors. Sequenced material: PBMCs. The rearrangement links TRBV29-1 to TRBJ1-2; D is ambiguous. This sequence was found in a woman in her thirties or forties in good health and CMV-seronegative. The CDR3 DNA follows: TGCAGCGTTGAAGATGAGGGCAGGATGGATGGCTACACCTTC. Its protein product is CSVEDEGRMDGYTF.